This T cell receptor beta chain was recorded in a study of blood T cell repertoires in COVID-19. In the study overall: From T cells, B-cell-depleted T cells, or PBMCs came the material, which was cDNA or gDNA.

The CDR3 covers 14 residues. V was shortened by 1 base and J by 3 bases, with 9 bases between the two germline ends. In germline, CDR1 is SGHAT, CDR2 FQDESV (reference sequence). Original handling: Amplifying reference gene primers gave estimates of nucleated cell counts. Some clones are missing from TCRdb's copy, which holds only in-frame ones; the method was immunoSEQ multiplex PCR. V and J calls and clone size are copied from that table; D and trimming were computed from the DNA. Among under 250,000 clones listed, approximately 82% were seen once. The receptor comes from a human donor in a cohort sampled during active COVID-19. J is TRBJ1-1 and V is TRBV11-1; D is ambiguous. The specimen was peripheral blood. CDR3 region: CASSLETRDTEAFF. The CDR3 coding sequence is TGTGCCAGCAGCTTAGAAACGAGGGACACTGAAGCTTTCTTT.